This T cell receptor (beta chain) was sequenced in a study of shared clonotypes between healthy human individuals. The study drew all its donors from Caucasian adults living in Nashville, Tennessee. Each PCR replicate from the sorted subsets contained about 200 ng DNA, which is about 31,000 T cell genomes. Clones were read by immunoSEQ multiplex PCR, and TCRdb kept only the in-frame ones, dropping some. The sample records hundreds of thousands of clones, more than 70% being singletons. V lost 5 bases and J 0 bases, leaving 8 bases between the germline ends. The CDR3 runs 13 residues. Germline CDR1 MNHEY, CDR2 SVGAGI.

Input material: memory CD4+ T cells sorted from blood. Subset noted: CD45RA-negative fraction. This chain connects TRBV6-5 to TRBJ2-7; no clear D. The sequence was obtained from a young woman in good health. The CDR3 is CASSPDGSYEQYF. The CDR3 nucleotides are TGTGCCAGCAGTCCGGACGGCTCCTACGAGCAGTACTTC.